This TCR beta chain was captured in a study of identical twins. General study findings and limits: Modelling approaches yielded underestimates of out-of-frame TCR alpha sharing between monozygotic twins. Out-of-frame alpha sequences common to twins exhibited a surplus of low generation probability.

Germline V lookup: CDR1 MGHRA, CDR2 YSYEKL. CDR3 length: 16 residues. Remarks on this clonotype: Its antigen is as yet unknown.

Template switching created a universal primer site, and the cDNA included unique molecular identifiers. A single record per CDR3 protein comes from TCRdb applying MiXCR to the 5' RACE reads. The data show 1.5 million to 2 million distinct CDR3 sequences, around 29% seen once. Sample: cord blood. This chain joins TRBV4-1 and TRBJ2-5; no clear D gene. The J call is in doubt because the DNA end fits TRBJ2-7 better. This sequence originates from a newborn girl in good health. The CDR3 region has the DNA TGCGCCAGCAGCCAAGGAGACGCCGTCACGATCTACGAGCAGTACTTC. As protein: CASSQGDAVTIYEQYF.